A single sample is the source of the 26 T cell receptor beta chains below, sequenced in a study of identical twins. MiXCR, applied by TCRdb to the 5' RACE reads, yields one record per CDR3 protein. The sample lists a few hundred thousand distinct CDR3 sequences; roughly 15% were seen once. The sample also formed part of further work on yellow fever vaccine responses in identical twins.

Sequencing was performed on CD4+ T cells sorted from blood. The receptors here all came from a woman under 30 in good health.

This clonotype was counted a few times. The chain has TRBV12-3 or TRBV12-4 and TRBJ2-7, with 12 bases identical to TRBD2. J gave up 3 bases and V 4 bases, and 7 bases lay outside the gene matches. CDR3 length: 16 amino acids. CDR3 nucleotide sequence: TGTGCCAGCAGTTCTCAGAAGACTAGCGGGAGCTACGAGCAGTACTTC. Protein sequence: CASSSQKTSGSYEQYF.

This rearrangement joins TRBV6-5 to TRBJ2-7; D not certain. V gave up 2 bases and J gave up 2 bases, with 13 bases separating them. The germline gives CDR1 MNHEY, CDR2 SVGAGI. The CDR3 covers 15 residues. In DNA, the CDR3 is TGTGCCAGCAGTTACCACAAAAGCTACGCCTACGAGCAGTACTTC. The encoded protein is CASSYHKSYAYEQYF.

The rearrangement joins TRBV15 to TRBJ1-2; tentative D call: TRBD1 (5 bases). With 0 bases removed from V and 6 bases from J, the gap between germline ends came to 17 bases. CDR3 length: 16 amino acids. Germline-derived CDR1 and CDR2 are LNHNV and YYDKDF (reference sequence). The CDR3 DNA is TGTGCCACCAGCAGAGAAAGTGGCCAGGGTGGCGATGGCTACACCTTC. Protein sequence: CATSRESGQGGDGYTF.

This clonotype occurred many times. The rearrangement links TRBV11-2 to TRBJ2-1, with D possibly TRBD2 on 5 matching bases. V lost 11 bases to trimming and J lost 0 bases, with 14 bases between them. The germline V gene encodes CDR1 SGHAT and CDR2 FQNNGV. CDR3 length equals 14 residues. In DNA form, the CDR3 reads TGTGCCTCACAAGCACGGGGCTCCTACAATGAGCAGTTCTTC. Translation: CASQARGSYNEQFF.

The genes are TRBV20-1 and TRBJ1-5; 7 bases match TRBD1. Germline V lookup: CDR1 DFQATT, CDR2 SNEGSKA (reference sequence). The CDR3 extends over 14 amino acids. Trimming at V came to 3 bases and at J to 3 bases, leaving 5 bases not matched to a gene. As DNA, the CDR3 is TGCAGTGCTAGTTCCGGGACAGTCAATCAGCCCCAGCATTTT. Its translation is CSASSGTVNQPQHF.

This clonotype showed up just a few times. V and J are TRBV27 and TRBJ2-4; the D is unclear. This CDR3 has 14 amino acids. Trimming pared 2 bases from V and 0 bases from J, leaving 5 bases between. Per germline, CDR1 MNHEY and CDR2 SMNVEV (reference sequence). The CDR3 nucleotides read TGTGCCAGCAGTTTAAACGGAGCCAAAAACATTCAGTACTTC. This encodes CASSLNGAKNIQYF.

The CDR3 region is CATGMREETQYF. The CDR3 bases are TGTGCCACAGGGATGAGGGAAGAGACCCAGTACTTC. The V call is TRBV10-3, the J call TRBJ2-5; D may be TRBD1 or TRBD2 (5 bases each). The germline V and J ends were trimmed by 10 bases and 3 bases, with 12 bases remaining between them. The CDR3 extends over 12 amino acids. CDR1 is ENHRY and CDR2 is SYGVKD in the germline V gene.

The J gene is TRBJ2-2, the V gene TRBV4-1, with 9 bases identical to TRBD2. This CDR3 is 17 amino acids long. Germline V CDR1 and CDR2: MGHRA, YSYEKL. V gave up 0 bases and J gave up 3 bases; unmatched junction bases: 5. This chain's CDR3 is CASSQEAGGRYTGELFF. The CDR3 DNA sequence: TGCGCCAGCAGCCAAGAGGCGGGGGGGCGATACACCGGGGAGCTGTTTTTT.

CDR3 in amino acids: CASSFVGGPRETQYF. CDR3 coding DNA: TGTGCCAGCAGTTTCGTGGGGGGGCCCCGAGAGACCCAGTACTTC. V usage is TRBV12-3 or TRBV12-4 and J usage is TRBJ2-5, with D possibly matching TRBD2 (7 bases). The CDR3 consists of 15 residues. V was shortened by 3 bases and J by 4 bases, with 15 bases between the two germline ends.

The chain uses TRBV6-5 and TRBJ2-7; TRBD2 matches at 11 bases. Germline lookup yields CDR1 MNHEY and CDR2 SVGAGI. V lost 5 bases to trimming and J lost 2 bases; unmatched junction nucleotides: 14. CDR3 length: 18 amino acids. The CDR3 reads CASSHDPGLAGGPYEQYF. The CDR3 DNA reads TGTGCCAGCAGTCACGATCCTGGACTAGCGGGCGGACCCTACGAGCAGTACTTC.

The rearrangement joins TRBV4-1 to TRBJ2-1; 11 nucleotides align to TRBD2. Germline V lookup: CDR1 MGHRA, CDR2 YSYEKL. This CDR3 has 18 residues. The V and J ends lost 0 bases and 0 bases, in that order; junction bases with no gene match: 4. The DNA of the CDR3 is TGCGCCAGCAGCCAAGAGGCTAGCGGGAGGTTCTCCTACAATGAGCAGTTCTTC. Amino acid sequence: CASSQEASGRFSYNEQFF.

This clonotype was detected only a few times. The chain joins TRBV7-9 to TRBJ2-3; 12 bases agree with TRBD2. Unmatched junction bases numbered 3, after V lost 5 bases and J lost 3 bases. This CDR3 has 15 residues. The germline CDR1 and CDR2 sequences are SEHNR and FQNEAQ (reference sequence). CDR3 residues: CASSRLAGDTDTQYF. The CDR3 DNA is TGTGCCAGCAGCCGACTAGCGGGGGATACAGATACGCAGTATTTT.

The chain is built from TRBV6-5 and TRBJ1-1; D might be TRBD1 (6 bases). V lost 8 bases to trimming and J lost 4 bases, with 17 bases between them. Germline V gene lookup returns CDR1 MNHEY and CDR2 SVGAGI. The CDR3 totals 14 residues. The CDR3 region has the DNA TGTGCCAGCCGTTTTAGTCAGGGGAGCACTGAAGCTTTCTTT. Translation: CASRFSQGSTEAFF.

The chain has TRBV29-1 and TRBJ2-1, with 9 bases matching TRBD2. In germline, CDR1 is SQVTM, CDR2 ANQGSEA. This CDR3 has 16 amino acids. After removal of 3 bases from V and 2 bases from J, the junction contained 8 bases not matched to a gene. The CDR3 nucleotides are TGCAGCGTTGAGGCTAGCGGGAAATTCACCTACAATGAGCAGTTCTTC. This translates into CSVEASGKFTYNEQFF.

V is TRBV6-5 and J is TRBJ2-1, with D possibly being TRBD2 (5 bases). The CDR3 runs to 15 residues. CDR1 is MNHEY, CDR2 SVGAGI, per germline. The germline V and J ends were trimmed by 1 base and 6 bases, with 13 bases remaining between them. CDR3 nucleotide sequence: TGTGCCAGCAGTTACTTCAGCAGGAGGAGCAATGAGCAGTTCTTC. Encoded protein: CASSYFSRRSNEQFF.

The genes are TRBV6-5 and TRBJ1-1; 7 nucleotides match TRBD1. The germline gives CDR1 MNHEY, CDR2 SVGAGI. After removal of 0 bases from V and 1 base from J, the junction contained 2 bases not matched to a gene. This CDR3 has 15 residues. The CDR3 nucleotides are TGTGCCAGCAGTTACTCGAGACAGGGGAACACTGAAGCTTTCTTT. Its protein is CASSYSRQGNTEAFF.

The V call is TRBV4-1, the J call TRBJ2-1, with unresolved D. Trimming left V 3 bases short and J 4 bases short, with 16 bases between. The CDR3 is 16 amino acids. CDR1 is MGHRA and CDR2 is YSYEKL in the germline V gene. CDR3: CASSQIPVGIYNEQFF. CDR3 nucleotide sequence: TGCGCCAGCAGCCAGATCCCGGTGGGAATTTACAATGAGCAGTTCTTC.

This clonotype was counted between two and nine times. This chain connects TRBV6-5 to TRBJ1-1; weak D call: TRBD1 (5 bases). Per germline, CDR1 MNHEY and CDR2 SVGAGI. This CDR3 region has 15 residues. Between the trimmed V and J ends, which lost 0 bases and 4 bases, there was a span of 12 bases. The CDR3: CASSYSYSGSTEAFF. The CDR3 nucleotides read TGTGCCAGCAGTTACTCTTATTCAGGGAGCACTGAAGCTTTCTTT.

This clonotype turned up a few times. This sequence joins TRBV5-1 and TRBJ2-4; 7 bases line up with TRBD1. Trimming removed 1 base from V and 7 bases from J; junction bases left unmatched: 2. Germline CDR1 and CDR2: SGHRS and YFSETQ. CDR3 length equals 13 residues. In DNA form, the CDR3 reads TGCGCCAGCAGCTTGCAGGGGGAGAACATTCAGTACTTC. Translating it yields CASSLQGENIQYF.

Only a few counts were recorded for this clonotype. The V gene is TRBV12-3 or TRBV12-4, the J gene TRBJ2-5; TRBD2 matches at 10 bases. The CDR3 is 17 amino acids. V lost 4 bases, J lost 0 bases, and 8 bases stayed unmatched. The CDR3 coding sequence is TGTGCCAGCAGTTCCCCTAGCGGGGGCCCGTACCAAGAGACCCAGTACTTC. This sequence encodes CASSSPSGGPYQETQYF.

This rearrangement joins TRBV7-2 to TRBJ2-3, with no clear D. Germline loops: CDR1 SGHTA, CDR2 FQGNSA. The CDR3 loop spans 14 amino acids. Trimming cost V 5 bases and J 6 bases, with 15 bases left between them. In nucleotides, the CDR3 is TGTGCCAGCAGCCATGGGCTGGTGGCGGATACGCAGTATTTT. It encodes CASSHGLVADTQYF.

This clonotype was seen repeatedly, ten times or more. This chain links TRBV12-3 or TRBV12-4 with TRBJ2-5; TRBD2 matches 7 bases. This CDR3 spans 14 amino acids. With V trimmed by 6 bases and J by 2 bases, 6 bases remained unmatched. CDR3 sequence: CASSPTSVQETQYF. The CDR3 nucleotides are TGTGCCAGCAGCCCAACTAGCGTTCAAGAGACCCAGTACTTC.

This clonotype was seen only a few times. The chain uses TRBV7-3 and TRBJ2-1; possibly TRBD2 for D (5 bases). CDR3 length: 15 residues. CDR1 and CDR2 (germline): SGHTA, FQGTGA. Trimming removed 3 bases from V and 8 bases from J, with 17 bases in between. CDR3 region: CASSLVVATADEQFF. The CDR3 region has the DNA TGTGCCAGCAGCTTGGTGGTAGCGACCGCCGATGAGCAGTTCTTC.

CDR3 loop: CASSVGQGNTGELFF. The DNA of the CDR3 is TGTGCCAGCAGCGTGGGACAGGGAAACACCGGGGAGCTGTTTTTT. The chain links TRBV7-9 to TRBJ2-2, with TRBD1 matching 9 bases. Germline CDR1 and CDR2: SEHNR and FQNEAQ (reference sequence). This CDR3 is built from 15 residues. With 5 bases clipped from V and 2 bases from J, the junction kept 3 bases outside the gene matches.

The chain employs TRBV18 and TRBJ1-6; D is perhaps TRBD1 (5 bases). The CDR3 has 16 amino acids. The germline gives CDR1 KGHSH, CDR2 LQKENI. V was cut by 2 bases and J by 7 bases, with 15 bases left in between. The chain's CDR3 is CASSPDRSNVNSPLHF. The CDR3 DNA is TGTGCCAGCTCACCAGACAGAAGCAACGTAAATTCACCCCTCCACTTT. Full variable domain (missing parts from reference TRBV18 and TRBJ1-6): NAGVMQNPRHLVRRRGQEARLRCSPMKGHSHVYWYRQLPEEGLKFMVYLQKENIIDESGMPKERFSAEFPKEGPSILRIQQVVRGDSAAYFCASSPDRSNVNSPLHFGNGTRLTVT.

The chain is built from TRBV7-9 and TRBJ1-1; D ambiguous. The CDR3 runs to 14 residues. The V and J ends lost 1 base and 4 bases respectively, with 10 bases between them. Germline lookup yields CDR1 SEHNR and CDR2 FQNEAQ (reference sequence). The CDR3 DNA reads TGTGCCAGCAGCTTAGTCGGGTTTAGCACTGAAGCTTTCTTT. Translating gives CASSLVGFSTEAFF.